The 28 T cell receptor beta chains given below trace back to one sample, sequenced in a study of T cell responses to AZD1222 COVID-19 vaccine. Sequenced by immunoSEQ multiplex PCR; TCRdb stores in-frame clones only, minus some. Seen here are under 150,000 clones, roughly 90% observed once, and the top ten hold 1.5% to 2%. The sample in question was peripheral blood, obtained 28 days after the second AZD1222 dose. These receptors all stem from an adult who received the AZD1222 COVID-19 vaccine.

The chain uses TRBV9 and TRBJ1-3, with D unclear. This CDR3 is 15 amino acids long. V dropped 4 bases and J dropped 4 bases, with 15 bases sitting between them. Germline lookup yields CDR1 SGDLS and CDR2 YYNGEE. The CDR3, as DNA: TGTGCCAGCAGCCCCACCGGCGGCCAAGGAAACACCATATATTTT. Its protein product is CASSPTGGQGNTIYF.

This chain connects TRBV19 to TRBJ1-2, with 8 nucleotides matching TRBD1. The CDR3 sequence is 14 residues long. Germline assignment: CDR1 LNHDA and CDR2 SQIVND (reference sequence). V lost 4 bases and J lost 7; bases outside the gene matches: 8. CDR3 in amino acids: CASSTFQGAAGYTF. CDR3 nucleotides: TGTGCCAGTAGTACGTTTCAGGGGGCGGCTGGCTACACCTTC.

V gene TRBV3-1 (or the pseudogene TRBV3-2) combines with J gene TRBJ1-1; D gene ambiguous. The ends were cut back, 1 base at V and 0 bases at J, with 9 bases in the middle. Germline loops: CDR1 LGHDT, CDR2 YNNKEL (reference sequence). The CDR3 contains 15 residues. CDR3 protein: CASSQGTGMNTEAFF. CDR3 in DNA: TGTGCCAGCAGCCAAGGGACTGGAATGAACACTGAAGCTTTCTTT.

The chain has TRBV28 and TRBJ1-4; unclear D gene. The CDR3 extends over 15 amino acids. In germline, CDR1 is MDHEN, CDR2 SYDVKM. The ends were cut back, 6 bases at V and 3 bases at J, with 14 bases in the middle. The DNA of the CDR3 is TGTGCCAGCAGCTCTGGCGCCTACTCTAATGAAAAACTGTTTTTT. It specifies CASSSGAYSNEKLFF.

The chain employs TRBV7-3 and TRBJ1-3; D not certain. The CDR3 sequence is 15 residues long. Germline CDR1 and CDR2: SGHTA and FQGTGA. V was shortened by 0 bases and J by 2 bases, with 8 bases between the two germline ends. The CDR3 DNA follows: TGTGCCAGCAGCTTAACGGGAGAGGCTGGAAACACCATATATTTT. This gives the protein CASSLTGEAGNTIYF. Complete variable domain (other parts from reference TRBV7-3 and TRBJ1-3): GAGVSQTPSNKVTEKGKYVELRCDPISGHTALYWYRQSLGQGPEFLIYFQGTGAADDSGLPNDRFFAVRPEGSVSTLKIQRTERGDSAVYLCASSLTGEAGNTIYFGEGSWLTVV.

This clone came up a few times. The chain joins TRBV11-2 to TRBJ1-5; 7 bases fit TRBD1. The CDR3 length is 15 residues. Germline trimming cut 5 bases from V and 5 bases from J; bases unmatched to any gene: 9. Looked up from germline, CDR1 is SGHAT and CDR2 is FQNNGV. The CDR3 loop reads CASSRTGMDYQPQHF. The CDR3 DNA is TGTGCCAGCAGCCGGACAGGTATGGACTATCAGCCCCAGCATTTT.

The genes are TRBV5-1 and TRBJ1-1; D remains unclear. Germline CDR1 reads SGHRS; CDR2 reads YFSETQ. The CDR3 contains 13 residues. Trimming cost V 4 bases and J 11 bases, with 18 bases left between them. CDR3 loop: CASSASSGLEAFF. The CDR3, as DNA: TGCGCCAGCAGCGCCTCAAGCGGCCTTGAGGCTTTCTTT.

The chain joins TRBV10-3 to TRBJ2-7, with no clear D. CDR1 and CDR2 from the germline V gene are ENHRY and SYGVKD. CDR3 length equals 15 residues. The V and J ends lost 6 bases and 0 bases respectively, with 15 bases between them. Here the CDR3 DNA reads TGTGCCATCAGCCACGTCGACAAGAGCTCCTACGAGCAGTACGTC. Translating it yields CAISHVDKSSYEQYV.

The rearrangement uses TRBV15 and TRBJ1-3, with D hard to call. The ends were cut back, 2 bases at V and 7 bases at J, with 15 bases in the middle. The CDR3 is made up of 15 amino acids. Germline CDR1 is LNHNV and CDR2 is YYDKDF (reference sequence). The CDR3 reads CATSRPTPTFNTIYF. The CDR3 DNA reads as TGTGCCACCAGCAGACCTACCCCGACATTCAACACCATATATTTT. Filled out from reference TRBV15 and TRBJ1-3, the complete variable domain reads DAMVIQNPRYQVTQFGKPVTLSCSQTLNHNVMYWYQQKSSQAPKLLFHYYDKDFNNEADTPDNFQSRRPNTSFCFLDIRSPGLGDTAMYLCATSRPTPTFNTIYFGEGSWLTVV.

The V call is TRBV9, the J call TRBJ2-5, with TRBD2 matching over 13 bases. The CDR3 consists of 15 residues. The trim removed 4 bases at V and 4 bases at J, leaving 4 bases unmatched. CDR1 is SGDLS and CDR2 is YYNGEE in the germline V gene. CDR3 sequence: CASSPRLAGGETQYF. The CDR3 bases are TGTGCCAGCAGCCCCCGACTAGCGGGAGGAGAGACCCAGTACTTC.

CDR3 sequence: CASSPEGLGHQPQHF. The CDR3 DNA sequence: TGTGCCAGCAGCCCCGAGGGCCTCGGCCATCAGCCCCAGCATTTT. The genes are TRBV7-9 and TRBJ1-5; no firm D call. The CDR3 spans 15 residues. In germline, CDR1 is SEHNR, CDR2 FQNEAQ (reference sequence). V was shortened by 5 bases and J by 5 bases, with 16 bases between the two germline ends.

This rearrangement joins TRBV6-6 to TRBJ2-1; 9 bases are a match to TRBD1. This CDR3 contains 14 residues. V gave up 8 bases and J gave up 6 bases; unmatched junction bases: 8. CDR1 and CDR2 from the germline V gene are MNHNY and SVGAGI (reference sequence). CDR3 residues: CASRPLGQGNEQFF. The CDR3 nucleotides are TGTGCCAGCCGCCCCCTGGGACAGGGCAATGAGCAGTTCTTC.

The chain couples TRBV6-1 to TRBJ2-7; D might be TRBD1 (5 bases). Germline-derived CDR1 and CDR2 are MNHNS and SASEGT. The CDR3 has 12 amino acids. V was cut by 1 base and J by 4 bases, with 5 bases left in between. The CDR3 sequence is CASSEGQYEQYV. CDR3 DNA sequence: TGTGCCAGCAGTGAAGGACAGTACGAGCAGTACGTC.

The genes are TRBV3-1 (or the pseudogene TRBV3-2) and TRBJ2-2, with 7 nucleotides matching TRBD2. J lost 1 base, V lost 4 bases, and 9 bases had no gene match. Per the germline V gene, CDR1 is LGHDT and CDR2 is YNNKEL (reference sequence). The CDR3 spans 17 residues. The chain's CDR3 is CASSRQLSGMNTGELFF. Written as DNA, the CDR3 is TGTGCCAGCAGCCGGCAACTCAGCGGGATGAACACCGGGGAGCTGTTTTTT.

The rearrangement uses TRBV5-5 and TRBJ1-2; D possibly corresponds to TRBD1 (5 bases). Trimming cost V 1 base and J 1 base, with 14 bases left between them. This CDR3 is built from 16 residues. The germline V gene has CDR1 SGHKS and CDR2 YYEKEE (reference sequence). The CDR3 here is CASSLTPGPNNYGYTF. CDR3 sequence (DNA): TGTGCCAGCAGCTTGACCCCGGGGCCCAATAACTATGGCTACACCTTC. Together with reference TRBV5-5 and TRBJ1-2, the CDR3 gives the full variable domain: DAGVTQSPTHLIKTRGQQVTLRCSPISGHKSVSWYQQVLGQGPQFIFQYYEKEERGRGNFPDRFSARQFPNYSSELNVNALLLGDSALYLCASSLTPGPNNYGYTFGSGTRLTVV.

The sample holds one count of this clone. The chain is built from TRBV7-2 and TRBJ1-5; perhaps TRBD1 as D (6 bases). There are 13 residues in the CDR3. The V gene lost 7 bases and the J gene lost 3 bases, with 10 bases spanning the gap. Per germline, CDR1 SGHTA and CDR2 FQGNSA. The CDR3 here is CASTGVDNQPQHF. DNA of the CDR3: TGTGCCAGCACAGGGGTGGACAATCAGCCCCAGCATTTT.

The CDR3 sequence is CASSSGTSGWRQYF. In DNA form, the CDR3 reads TGTGCCAGCAGTTCCGGGACTAGCGGGTGGAGGCAGTACTTC. The chain joins TRBV28 to TRBJ2-7; TRBD2 matches 12 bases. The CDR3 runs to 14 residues. CDR1 is MDHEN, CDR2 SYDVKM, per germline. Trimming took 4 bases from V and 9 from J; bases not matched to a gene: 7.

This clone was counted a single time. The chain combines TRBV7-2 with TRBJ2-2; D gene uncertain. V was shortened by 4 bases and J by 6 bases, with 9 bases between the two germline ends. The CDR3 spans 13 residues. Germline V lookup: CDR1 SGHTA, CDR2 FQGNSA. The CDR3 protein is CASSSPGSGELFF. The CDR3 nucleotides are TGTGCCAGCAGCTCCCCAGGCTCCGGGGAGCTGTTTTTT.

The chain has TRBV5-6 and TRBJ2-3, with unresolved D. Looked up from germline, CDR1 is SGHDT and CDR2 is YYEEEE. V was clipped by 3 bases and J by 9 bases, with 20 bases between them. CDR3 length: 15 residues. This chain's CDR3 is CASSSYPARQQTQYF. The CDR3 DNA reads as TGTGCCAGCAGCTCCTACCCGGCTAGGCAGCAAACGCAGTATTTT.

The J gene is TRBJ2-1, the V gene TRBV6-2 or TRBV6-3, with 9 bases identical to TRBD1. There are 16 residues in the CDR3. Per the germline V gene, CDR1 is MNHEY and CDR2 is SVGEGT. V was clipped by 5 bases and J by 6 bases; unmatched bases: 11. CDR3 sequence: CASSPDRGGGVNEQFF. CDR3 sequence (DNA): TGTGCCAGCAGTCCGGACAGGGGCGGAGGGGTCAATGAGCAGTTCTTC.

The chain couples TRBV19 to TRBJ2-1; 9 nucleotides line up with TRBD2. The ends lost 5 bases at V and 4 bases at J; junction bases unmatched: 9. CDR1 is LNHDA, CDR2 SQIVND, per germline (reference sequence). The length of the CDR3 is 16 residues. DNA for the CDR3: TGTGCCAGTAGTCGATCGACTAGCGGAGTTTACAATGAGCAGTTCTTC. Its protein product is CASSRSTSGVYNEQFF.

The chain is built from TRBV19 and TRBJ1-2; D remains ambiguous. This CDR3 spans 12 amino acids. Germline loops: CDR1 LNHDA, CDR2 SQIVND (reference sequence). Trimming cost V 7 bases and J 2 bases, with 8 bases left between them. CDR3 in DNA: TGTGCCAGTAACGACAAGAACTATGGCTACACCTTC. It specifies CASNDKNYGYTF.

The chain links TRBV27 to TRBJ1-1; unclear D gene. The CDR3 consists of 13 residues. Trimming removed 3 bases at V and 4 bases at J, with 9 bases between. The germline CDR1 and CDR2 sequences are MNHEY and SMNVEV (reference sequence). The CDR3 region has the DNA TGTGCCAGCAGTTTTGGGCGGATCACTGAAGCTTTCTTT. It yields the protein CASSFGRITEAFF.

V and J are TRBV6-4 and TRBJ1-2; D is possibly TRBD1 (6 bases). The germline V gene has CDR1 MRHNA and CDR2 SNTAGT. The CDR3 loop spans 15 amino acids. Trimming removed 3 bases at V and 4 bases at J, with 15 bases between. The CDR3, as DNA: TGTGCCAGCAGTGAGGTGTCGGGGGGCAGCTATGGCTACACCTTC. As protein: CASSEVSGGSYGYTF.

The chain combines TRBV2 with TRBJ2-1, with 14 bases aligning to TRBD2. CDR1 is SNHLY, CDR2 FYNNEI, per germline. The CDR3 consists of 18 residues. The V gene end was trimmed by 4 bases and the J gene end by 0 bases; junction bases not matched to a gene: 5. The chain's CDR3 is CASSGLAGGDYSYNEQFF. The CDR3 DNA follows: TGTGCCAGCAGTGGACTAGCGGGGGGGGACTACTCCTACAATGAGCAGTTCTTC.

V is TRBV9 and J is TRBJ1-5; D is ambiguous. Germline loops: CDR1 SGDLS, CDR2 YYNGEE. V lost 4 bases and J 6 bases, leaving 14 bases between the germline ends. The CDR3 consists of 14 residues. CDR3 DNA sequence: TGTGCCAGCAGCCCTACCACCGGTGCTCAGCCCCAGCATTTT. Translating it yields CASSPTTGAQPQHF.

The chain employs TRBV19 and TRBJ2-3; 10 nucleotides align to TRBD2. From germline, CDR1 is LNHDA and CDR2 SQIVND (reference sequence). The V segment lost 4 bases and the J segment 4 bases; nucleotides outside the gene matches: 2. The CDR3 spans 14 residues. The CDR3 DNA is TGTGCCAGTAGTAGGGGGACTAGCGCAGATACGCAGTATTTT. Translating gives CASSRGTSADTQYF.

V and J are TRBV7-8 and TRBJ2-1; 7 nucleotides line up with TRBD2. The J segment lost 4 bases and the V segment lost 5 bases, leaving 8 bases of the junction unmatched. CDR1 is SGHVS and CDR2 is FQNEAQ in the germline V gene. CDR3 length: 15 residues. The DNA for the CDR3 is TGTGCCAGCAGCCCGGGACTATTGAATTACAATGAGCAGTTCTTC. It encodes CASSPGLLNYNEQFF.